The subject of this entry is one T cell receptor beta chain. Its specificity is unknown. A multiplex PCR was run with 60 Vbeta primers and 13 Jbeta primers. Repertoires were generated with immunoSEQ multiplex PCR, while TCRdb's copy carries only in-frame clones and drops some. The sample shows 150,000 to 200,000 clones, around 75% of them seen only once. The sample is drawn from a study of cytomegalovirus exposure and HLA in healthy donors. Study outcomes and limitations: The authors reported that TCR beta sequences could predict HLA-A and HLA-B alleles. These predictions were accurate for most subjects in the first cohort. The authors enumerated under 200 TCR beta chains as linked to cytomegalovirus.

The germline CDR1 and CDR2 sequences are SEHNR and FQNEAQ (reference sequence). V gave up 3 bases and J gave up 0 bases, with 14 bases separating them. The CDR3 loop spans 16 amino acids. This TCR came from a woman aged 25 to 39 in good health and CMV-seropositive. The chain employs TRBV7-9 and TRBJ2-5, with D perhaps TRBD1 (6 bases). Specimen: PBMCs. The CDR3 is CASSFRDIANQETQYF. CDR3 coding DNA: TGTGCCAGCAGCTTCCGGGACATAGCGAACCAAGAGACCCAGTACTTC.